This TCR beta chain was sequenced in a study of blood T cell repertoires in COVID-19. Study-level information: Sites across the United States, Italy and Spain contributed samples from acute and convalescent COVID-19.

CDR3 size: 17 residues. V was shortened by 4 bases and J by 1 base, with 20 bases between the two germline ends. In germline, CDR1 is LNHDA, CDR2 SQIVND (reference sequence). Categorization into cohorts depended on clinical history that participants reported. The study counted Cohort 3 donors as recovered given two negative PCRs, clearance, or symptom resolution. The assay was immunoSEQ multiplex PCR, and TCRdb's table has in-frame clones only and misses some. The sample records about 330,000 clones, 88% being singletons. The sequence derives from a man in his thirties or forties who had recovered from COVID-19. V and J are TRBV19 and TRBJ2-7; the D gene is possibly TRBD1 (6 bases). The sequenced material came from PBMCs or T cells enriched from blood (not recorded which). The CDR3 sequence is CASSNTGLALFSYEQYF. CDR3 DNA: TGTGCCAGTAGTAATACAGGGCTGGCCCTTTTTTCCTACGAGCAGTACTTC. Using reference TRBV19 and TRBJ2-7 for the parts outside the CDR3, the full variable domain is DGGITQSPKYLFRKEGQNVTLSCEQNLNHDAMYWYRQDPGQGLRLIYYSQIVNDFQKGDIAEGYSVSREKKESFPLTVTSAQKNPTAFYLCASSNTGLALFSYEQYFGPGTRLTVT.